Listed below are T cell receptor beta chains from one sample, sequenced in a study of T cell responses to AZD1222 COVID-19 vaccine. Some clones are missing from TCRdb's copy, which holds only in-frame ones; the method was immunoSEQ multiplex PCR. The sample records 95,000 to 100,000 clones, just over 85% being singletons. Sequencing used peripheral blood, obtained on day 0 of AZD1222 vaccination. The receptors were gathered from an adult in good health. Both conserved end residues are part of each CDR3. A D gene is named only where the DNA matches it firmly. Size is omitted from some rows. Given values are once, few, many or a class for expanded clones.

size	J	D	V	DNA	CDR3
NA	TRBJ1-5	NA	TRBV30	TGTGCCTGGAGTGTACCCAGTAGCAATCAGCCCCAGCATTTT	CAWSVPSSNQPQHF
NA	TRBJ2-7	TRBD2	TRBV13	TGTGCCAGCAGCTTAGGGGGGACTAGCGGGCCCTACGAGCAGTACTTC	CASSLGGTSGPYEQYF
NA	TRBJ1-5	NA	TRBV28	TGTGCCAGCAGTAGACGGGACGCACATCAGCCCCAGCATTTT	CASSRRDAHQPQHF
NA	TRBJ2-7	NA	TRBV4-2	TGTGCCAGCAGCCCAGCCGGTGGGGGGACCGCCTACGAGCAGTACTTC	CASSPAGGGTAYEQYF
few	TRBJ1-4	NA	TRBV28	TGTGCCAGCAGTTTAGCGGAAAAACTGTTTTTT	CASSLAEKLFF
NA	TRBJ1-2	NA	TRBV5-3	TGTGCCAGAAGCTTGGGGCAGGGGACCTATAACTATGGCTACACCTTC	CARSLGQGTYNYGYTF
once	TRBJ1-1	NA	TRBV7-2	TGTGCCAGCAGCTCCTCCCGGGGGAATCCCACTTCCTTT	CASSSSRGNPTSF
NA	TRBJ1-1	NA	TRBV7-9	TGTGCCAGCAGCTTCGGGGCAATGAACACTGAAGCTTTCTTT	CASSFGAMNTEAFF
NA	TRBJ2-7	NA	TRBV20-1	TGCAGTGCTAGTTCCCCCGTGGGGGGAGACTACGAGCAGTACTTC	CSASSPVGGDYEQYF
few	TRBJ2-1	TRBD2	TRBV15	TGTGCCACCAGCAAGGAAAGTAGCGGGAGAGCCTACAATGAGCAGTTCTTC	CATSKESSGRAYNEQFF
NA	TRBJ1-5	NA	TRBV5-8	TGTGCCAGCAGCCCGCGGATGGGACCGCAGCCCCAGCATTTT	CASSPRMGPQPQHF
NA	TRBJ2-2	TRBD1	TRBV4-3	TGCGCCAGCAGCCAGGGACAGTTGAACACCGGGGAGCTGTTTTTT	CASSQGQLNTGELFF
NA	TRBJ1-1	NA	TRBV28	TGTGCCAGCAGTTTTCTGAACACTGAAGCTTTCTTT	CASSFLNTEAFF
NA	TRBJ1-2	NA	TRBV10-3	TGTGCCATCAGTGAGAATACAGAGAACTATGGCTACACCTTC	CAISENTENYGYTF
NA	TRBJ2-1	TRBD2	TRBV7-2	TGTGCCAGCAGTTACAATAGCGGGAGGGCCTACAATGAGCAGTTCTTC	CASSYNSGRAYNEQFF
NA	TRBJ1-1	TRBD1	TRBV28	TGTGCCAGCATCTCACCAGGGGGGGCAGACACTGAAGCTTTCTTT	CASISPGGADTEAFF
NA	TRBJ2-3	TRBD2	TRBV7-2	TGTGCCAGCAGCTCCGGACTAGCGGTACTCACAGATACGCAGTATTTT	CASSSGLAVLTDTQYF
NA	TRBJ1-2	NA	TRBV18	TGTGCCAGCTCACCCTCGGCGACAGGAGAACACGATGGCTACACCTTC	CASSPSATGEHDGYTF
NA	TRBJ1-1	NA	TRBV6-1	TGTGCCAGCAGTGAATCGACAGGAGAAACTGAAGCTTTCTTT	CASSESTGETEAFF
NA	TRBJ2-7	NA	TRBV7-9	TGTGCCAGCACCGCACCCCCCGGAGAACAGGGCTACGAGCAGTACTTC	CASTAPPGEQGYEQYF
NA	TRBJ1-6	TRBD1	TRBV3-1/TRBV3-2	TGTGCCAGCAGCCATCAGGACAGGGGCTCACCCCTCCACTTT	CASSHQDRGSPLHF
NA	TRBJ1-1	NA	TRBV19	TGTGCCAGTAGTAAACCAGGCGCCATGAACACTGAAGCTTTCTTT	CASSKPGAMNTEAFF
NA	TRBJ2-1	NA	TRBV7-2	TGTGCCAGCAGCGGCAGGGACTCTCTGACCTACAATGAGCAGTTCTTC	CASSGRDSLTYNEQFF
NA	TRBJ2-3	TRBD1	TRBV24-1	TGTGCCACCAGTGATATGGGACAGGGATCAGCAGATACGCAGTATTTT	CATSDMGQGSADTQYF
NA	TRBJ1-5	NA	TRBV19	TGTGCCAGTAGTAACTCCCACAGGGGCAATCAGCCCCAGCATTTT	CASSNSHRGNQPQHF
once	TRBJ1-1	NA	TRBV5-3	TGTGCCAGAAGCTTCGGAGAAAACATGAACACTGAAGCTTTCTTT	CARSFGENMNTEAFF
NA	TRBJ1-1	TRBD1	TRBV18	TGTGCCAGCTCATTTACAGGGGCTGGGAACACTGAAGCTTTCTTT	CASSFTGAGNTEAFF
many	TRBJ2-3	NA	TRBV6-4	TGTGCCAGCAGTGCTAGCGGCACAGATACGCAGTATTTT	CASSASGTDTQYF
NA	TRBJ1-1	NA	TRBV14	TGTGCCAGCAGCCTCCTAAGGGGGACTGCTGAAGCTTTCTTT	CASSLLRGTAEAFF
few	TRBJ1-5	NA	TRBV6-5	TGTGCCAGCAGTCCCGATCCCACTCAGCCCCAGCATTTT	CASSPDPTQPQHF
NA	TRBJ1-3	NA	TRBV6-5	TGTGCCAGCAGTTACTTCGGCGACGGGTCTGGAAACACCATATATTTT	CASSYFGDGSGNTIYF
few	TRBJ1-4	TRBD1	TRBV23-1	TGCGCCAGCAGTCAATCTCGGACAGGCTCGGACGGAGAAAAACTGTTTTTT	CASSQSRTGSDGEKLFF
NA	TRBJ1-5	NA	TRBV7-2	TGTGCCAGCAGCCCCCGTGGGGGGAATAGCAATCAGCCCCAGCATTTT	CASSPRGGNSNQPQHF
NA	TRBJ1-4	TRBD1	TRBV3-1/TRBV3-2	TGTGCCAGCAGCCAATCTGGCAGGGGGTCCGGAAAACTGTTTTTT	CASSQSGRGSGKLFF
NA	TRBJ1-5	NA	TRBV6-6	TGTGCCAGCAGTTACACCACGGGAAATCAGCCCCAGCATTTT	CASSYTTGNQPQHF
NA	TRBJ2-5	NA	TRBV24-1	TGTGCCACCAGTTCGGACAGGGAGGGTAATTTGGCCCAGTACTTC	CATSSDREGNLAQYF
NA	TRBJ2-7	TRBD1	TRBV19	TGTGCCAGTAGCCTGAACCGGGACAGGGCGGCGGACGAGCAGTACTTC	CASSLNRDRAADEQYF
NA	TRBJ1-4	NA	TRBV4-3	TGCGCCAGCAGCCAAGATGGCACCCCGAAGGGCGAAAAACTGTTTTTT	CASSQDGTPKGEKLFF
NA	TRBJ1-2	TRBD1	TRBV28	TGTGCCAGCAGTTTGCAGGGGGTCTCACGGGGCTACACCTTC	CASSLQGVSRGYTF
NA	TRBJ1-4	TRBD1	TRBV4-2	TGTGCCAGCAGCCCTGACAGGGGTAATGAAAAACTGTTTTTT	CASSPDRGNEKLFF
NA	TRBJ2-7	NA	TRBV5-1	TGCGCCAGCAGCTTGGGTGGCGGGTCGAGCTCCTACGAGCAGTACTTC	CASSLGGGSSSYEQYF
NA	TRBJ2-5	TRBD1	TRBV29-1	TGCAGCGTTGATTATGGGACAGGGAGGCAAGAGACCCAGTACTTC	CSVDYGTGRQETQYF
NA	TRBJ1-5	NA	TRBV16	TGTGCCAGCAGCGACGGACCCCCCGGGCGCAATCAGCCCCAGCATTTT	CASSDGPPGRNQPQHF
NA	TRBJ1-6	NA	TRBV7-9	TGTGCCAGCAGCCCTGACAGCCATAATTCACCCCTCCACTTT	CASSPDSHNSPLHF
NA	TRBJ1-5	NA	TRBV28	TGTGCCAGCAGCCGAAGCAATCAGCCCCAGCATTTT	CASSRSNQPQHF
once	TRBJ2-1	NA	TRBV19	TGTGCCAGTAGTTCAACGGAGGCCAATGAGCAGTTCTTC	CASSSTEANEQFF
NA	TRBJ1-1	NA	TRBV6-5	TGTGCCACCCGTAGGGGCTTCAACACTGAAGCTTTCTTT	CATRRGFNTEAFF
NA	TRBJ1-1	NA	TRBV27	TGTGCCAGCAGCCTTAACAGGAACACTGAAGCTTTCTTT	CASSLNRNTEAFF
NA	TRBJ1-1	NA	TRBV28	TGTGCCAGCAGTCGGTTGACAGGTACTGAAGCTTTCTTT	CASSRLTGTEAFF
NA	TRBJ2-1	TRBD1	TRBV7-2	TGTGCCAGCAGCCTCGGGACAGGGAGATATGAGCAGTTCTTC	CASSLGTGRYEQFF
NA	TRBJ1-1	TRBD1	TRBV5-1	TGCGCCAGCAGCTCTGGGACAGGGCTTATGAACACTGAAGCTTTCTTT	CASSSGTGLMNTEAFF